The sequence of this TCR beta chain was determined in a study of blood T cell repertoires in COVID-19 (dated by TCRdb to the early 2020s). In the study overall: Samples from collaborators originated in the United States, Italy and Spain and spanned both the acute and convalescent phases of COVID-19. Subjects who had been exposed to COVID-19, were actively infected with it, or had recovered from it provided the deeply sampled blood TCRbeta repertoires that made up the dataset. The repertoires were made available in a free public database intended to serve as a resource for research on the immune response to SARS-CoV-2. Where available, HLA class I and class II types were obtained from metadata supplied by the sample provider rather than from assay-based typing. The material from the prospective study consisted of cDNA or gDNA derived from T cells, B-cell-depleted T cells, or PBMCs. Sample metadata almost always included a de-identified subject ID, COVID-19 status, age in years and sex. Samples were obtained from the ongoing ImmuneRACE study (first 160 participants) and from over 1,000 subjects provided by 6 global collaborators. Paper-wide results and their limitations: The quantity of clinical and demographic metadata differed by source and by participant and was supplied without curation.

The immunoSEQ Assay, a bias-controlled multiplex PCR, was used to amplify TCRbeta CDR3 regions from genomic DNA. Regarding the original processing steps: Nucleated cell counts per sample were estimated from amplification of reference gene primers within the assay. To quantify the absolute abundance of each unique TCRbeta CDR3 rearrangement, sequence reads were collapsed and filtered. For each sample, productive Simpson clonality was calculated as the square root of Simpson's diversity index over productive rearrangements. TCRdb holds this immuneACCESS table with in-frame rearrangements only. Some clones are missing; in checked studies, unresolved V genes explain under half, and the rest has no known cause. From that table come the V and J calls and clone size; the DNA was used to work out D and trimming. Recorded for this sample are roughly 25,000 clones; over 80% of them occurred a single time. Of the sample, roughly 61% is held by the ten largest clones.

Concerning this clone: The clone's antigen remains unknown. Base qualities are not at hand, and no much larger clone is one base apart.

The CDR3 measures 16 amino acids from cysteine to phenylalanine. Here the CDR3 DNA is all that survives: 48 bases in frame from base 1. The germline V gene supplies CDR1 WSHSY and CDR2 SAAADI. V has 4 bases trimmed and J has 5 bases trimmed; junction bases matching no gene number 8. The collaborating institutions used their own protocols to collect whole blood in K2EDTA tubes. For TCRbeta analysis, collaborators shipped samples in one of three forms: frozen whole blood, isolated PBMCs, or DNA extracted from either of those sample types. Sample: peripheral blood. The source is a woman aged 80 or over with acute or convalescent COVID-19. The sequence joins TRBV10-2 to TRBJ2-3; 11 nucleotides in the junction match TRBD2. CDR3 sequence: CASSGLTSGAGDTQYF. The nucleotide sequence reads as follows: TGCGCCAGCAGTGGCCTGACTAGCGGGGCAGGAGATACGCAGTATTTT.